This T cell receptor (beta chain) was documented in a study of technical replicates of blood from several donors. Libraries were prepared by immunoSEQ multiplex PCR; TCRdb keeps only in-frame clonotypes and omits some of them. The sample carries 74,000 or so clones, roughly 96% recorded once. The CDR3 totals 15 residues. Trimming stripped 3 bases from V and 0 bases from J, with 9 bases between. Per the germline V gene, CDR1 is GTSNPN and CDR2 is SVGIG (reference sequence). Material for sequencing was T cells isolated from PBMCs. This sequence joins TRBV30 and TRBJ2-6; D ambiguous. This receptor was taken from a human donor in good health. The CDR3 bases are TGTGCCTGGAGGTTCGGTAGCTCTGGGGCCAACGTCCTGACTTTC. It codes for CAWRFGSSGANVLTF.